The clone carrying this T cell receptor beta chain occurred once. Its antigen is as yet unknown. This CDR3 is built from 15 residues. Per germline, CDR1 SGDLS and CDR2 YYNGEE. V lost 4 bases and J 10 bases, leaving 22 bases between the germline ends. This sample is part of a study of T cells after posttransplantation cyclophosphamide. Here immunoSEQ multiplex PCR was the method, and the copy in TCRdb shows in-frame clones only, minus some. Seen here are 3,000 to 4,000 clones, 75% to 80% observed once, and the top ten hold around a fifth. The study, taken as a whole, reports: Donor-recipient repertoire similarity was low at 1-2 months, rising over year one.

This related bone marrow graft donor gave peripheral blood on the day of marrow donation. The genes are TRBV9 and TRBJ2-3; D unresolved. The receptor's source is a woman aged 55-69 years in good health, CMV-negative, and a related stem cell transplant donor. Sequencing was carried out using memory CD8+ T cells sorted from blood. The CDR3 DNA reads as TGTGCCAGCAGCCTACCATCGGGTGGCCTCGGAGCGCAGTATTTT. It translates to CASSLPSGGLGAQYF. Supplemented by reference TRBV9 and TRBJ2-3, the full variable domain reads DSGVTQTPKHLITATGQRVTLRCSPRSGDLSVYWYQQSLDQGLQFLIQYYNGEERAKGNILERFSAQQFPDLHSELNLSSLELGDSALYFCASSLPSGGLGAQYFGPGTRLTVL.